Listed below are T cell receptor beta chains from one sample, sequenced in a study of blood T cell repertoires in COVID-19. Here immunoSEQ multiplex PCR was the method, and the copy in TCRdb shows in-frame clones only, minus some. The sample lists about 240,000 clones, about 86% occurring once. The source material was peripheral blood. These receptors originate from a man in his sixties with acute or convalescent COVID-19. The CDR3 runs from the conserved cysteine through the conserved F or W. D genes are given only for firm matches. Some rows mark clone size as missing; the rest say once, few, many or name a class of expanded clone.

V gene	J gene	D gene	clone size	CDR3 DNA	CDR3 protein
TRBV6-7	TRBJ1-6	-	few	TGTGCCAGCAGTTATAAAATACCCGGGGGCTCCTATAATTCACCCCTCCACTTT	CASSYKIPGGSYNSPLHF
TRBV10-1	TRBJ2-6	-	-	TGCGCCAGCAAAACAGGGAGGGATGGGGCCAACGTCCTGACTTTC	CASKTGRDGANVLTF
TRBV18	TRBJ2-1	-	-	TGTGCCAGCTTCACCATCTTGGACTACTCCTACAATGAGCAGTTCTTC	CASFTILDYSYNEQFF
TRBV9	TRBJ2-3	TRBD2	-	TGTGCCAGCAGTCCTAGCGGGAGAAGGGACACAGATACGCAGTATTTT	CASSPSGRRDTDTQYF
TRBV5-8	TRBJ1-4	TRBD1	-	TGTGCCAGCAGCTTTCTGGGACAGTCCTTGGATGAAAAACTGTTTTTT	CASSFLGQSLDEKLFF
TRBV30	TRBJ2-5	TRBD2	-	TGTGCCTACTCACTAGCGGGAGCTCAAGAGACCCAGTACTTC	CAYSLAGAQETQYF
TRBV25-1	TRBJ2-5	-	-	TGTGCCAGCAGTGGACAGCCTGTAACAGAGACCCAGTACTTC	CASSGQPVTETQYF
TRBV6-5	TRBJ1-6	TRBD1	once	TGTGCCAGCAGTAGGGACAGGACGAATTCACCCCTCCACTTT	CASSRDRTNSPLHF
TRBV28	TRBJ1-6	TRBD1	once	TGTGCCAGCGCGGGACAGGGCATTTCACCCCTCCACTTT	CASAGQGISPLHF
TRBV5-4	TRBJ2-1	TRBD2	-	TGTGCCAGCAGCCCTAGGACTAGTGGGGGGTCCTACAATGAGCAGTTCTTC	CASSPRTSGGSYNEQFF
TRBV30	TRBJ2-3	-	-	TGTGCCTGGAGGCCCCGGCTAGGCGCTAGCACAGATACGCAGTATTTT	CAWRPRLGASTDTQYF
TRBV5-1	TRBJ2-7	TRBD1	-	TGCGCCAGCAGCGCACGGGACAGGGGGCTTTTCGAGCAGTACTTC	CASSARDRGLFEQYF
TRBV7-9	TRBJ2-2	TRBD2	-	TGTGCCAGCAGCTTAGGTGCGGGGGACACCGGGGAGCTGTTTTTT	CASSLGAGDTGELFF
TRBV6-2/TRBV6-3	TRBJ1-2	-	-	TGTGCCAGCAGCCCCCTGGGGCCCTATGGCTACACCTTC	CASSPLGPYGYTF
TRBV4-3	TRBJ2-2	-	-	TGCGCCAGCAGCCATCAACCCGAGACATCGACCGGGGAGCTGTTTTTT	CASSHQPETSTGELFF
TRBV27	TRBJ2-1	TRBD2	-	TGTGCCAGCAGCTCCGACTCTAGCGCGGGGGTCAATGAGCAGTTCTTC	CASSSDSSAGVNEQFF
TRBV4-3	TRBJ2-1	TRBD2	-	TGCGCCAGCAGCCAAGACAGCGGGAGGGCGCGCAATGAGCAGTTCTTC	CASSQDSGRARNEQFF
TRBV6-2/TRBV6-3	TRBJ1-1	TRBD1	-	TGTGCCAGCAGTTCCGGGACAGGGAACACTGAAGCTTTCTTT	CASSSGTGNTEAFF
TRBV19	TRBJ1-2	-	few	TGTGCCAGTAGTATGTACGCCGGTGGCTACACCTTC	CASSMYAGGYTF
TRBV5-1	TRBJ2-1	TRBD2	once	TGCGCCAGCAGTCGCCTCCCAGGGACTATAGGCCGCGATGAGCAGTTCTTC	CASSRLPGTIGRDEQFF
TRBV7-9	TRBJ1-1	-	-	TGTGCCAGCAGCCTCATTAACTCTATCAAATCGAACACTGAAGCTTTCTTT	CASSLINSIKSNTEAFF
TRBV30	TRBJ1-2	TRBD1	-	TGTGCCTTAAGGACAGGGGTTGGCTACACCTTC	CALRTGVGYTF
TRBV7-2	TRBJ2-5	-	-	TGTGCCAGCAGTCAGGGATCGGCCCTAGAGACCCAGTACTTC	CASSQGSALETQYF
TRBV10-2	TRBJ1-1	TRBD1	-	TGCGCCAGCCTGACAGGGAATACTGAAGCTTTCTTT	CASLTGNTEAFF
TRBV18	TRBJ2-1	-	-	TGTGCCAGCTCACCGGGCAGGGAAAATGAGCAGTTCTTC	CASSPGRENEQFF
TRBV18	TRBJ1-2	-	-	TGTGCCAGCTCACCACCAGGAGGCCCTTCCTATCTGGCCTATGGCTACACCTTC	CASSPPGGPSYLAYGYTF
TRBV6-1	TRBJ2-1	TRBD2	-	TGTGCCAGCAGTGAAAGGTGGACTAGCGGAAGAGGCAATGAGCAGTTCTTC	CASSERWTSGRGNEQFF
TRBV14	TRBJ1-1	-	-	TGTGCCAGCTCGCAGGTTGCGTACACTGAAGCTTTCTTT	CASSQVAYTEAFF
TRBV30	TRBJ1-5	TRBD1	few	TGTGCCTCTACTGGACAGGGTGGCCAGCCCCAGCATTTT	CASTGQGGQPQHF
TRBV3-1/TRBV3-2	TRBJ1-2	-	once	TGTGCCAGCAGCGCGAACTATGGCTACACCTTC	CASSANYGYTF
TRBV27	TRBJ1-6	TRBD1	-	TGTGCCAGCAGTCGACAGGGGAGCTCCTATAATTCACCCCTCCACTTT	CASSRQGSSYNSPLHF
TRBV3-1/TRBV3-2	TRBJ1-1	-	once	TGTGCCAGCAGCCCGGACCGGGGTGGCACTGAAGCTTTCTTT	CASSPDRGGTEAFF
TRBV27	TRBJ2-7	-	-	TGTGCCAGCAGTTTCAACTACGAGCAGTACTTC	CASSFNYEQYF
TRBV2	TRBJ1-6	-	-	TGTGCCAGCAGCCCGGGACAACTGAATTCACCCCTCCACTTT	CASSPGQLNSPLHF
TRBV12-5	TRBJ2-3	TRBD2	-	TGTGCTAGTGGTTTGGTCCCCCTAGCGGGAGGGAATACGCAGTATTTT	CASGLVPLAGGNTQYF
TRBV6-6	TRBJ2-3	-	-	TGTGCCACCTCAATACCCAGGACAGATACGCAGTATTTT	CATSIPRTDTQYF
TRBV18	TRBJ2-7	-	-	TGTGCCAGCTCACCTGGATCAGCGGGCAGTCTATACGAGCAGTACTTC	CASSPGSAGSLYEQYF